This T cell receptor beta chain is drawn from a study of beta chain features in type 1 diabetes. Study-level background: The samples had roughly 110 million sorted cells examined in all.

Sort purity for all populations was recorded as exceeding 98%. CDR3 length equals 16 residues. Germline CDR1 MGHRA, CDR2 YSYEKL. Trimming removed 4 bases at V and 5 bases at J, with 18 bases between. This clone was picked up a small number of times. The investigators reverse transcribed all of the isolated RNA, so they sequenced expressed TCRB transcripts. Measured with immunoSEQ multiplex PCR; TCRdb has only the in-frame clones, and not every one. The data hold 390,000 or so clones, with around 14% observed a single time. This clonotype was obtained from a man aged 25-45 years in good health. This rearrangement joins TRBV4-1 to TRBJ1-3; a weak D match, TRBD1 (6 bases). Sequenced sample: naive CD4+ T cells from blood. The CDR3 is CASSPGAQAKRNTIYF. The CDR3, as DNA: TGCGCCAGCAGCCCGGGGGCGCAGGCGAAGCGAAACACCATATATTTT.